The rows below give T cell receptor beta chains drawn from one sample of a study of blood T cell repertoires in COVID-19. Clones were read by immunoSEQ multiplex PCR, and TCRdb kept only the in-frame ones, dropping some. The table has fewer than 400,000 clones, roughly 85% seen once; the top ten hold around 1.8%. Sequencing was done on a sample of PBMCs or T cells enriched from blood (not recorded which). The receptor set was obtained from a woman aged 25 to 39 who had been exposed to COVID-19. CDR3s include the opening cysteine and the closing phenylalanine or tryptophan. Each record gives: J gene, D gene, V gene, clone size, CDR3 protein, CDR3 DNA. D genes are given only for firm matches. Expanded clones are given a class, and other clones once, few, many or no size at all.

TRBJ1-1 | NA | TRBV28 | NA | CASSTQESLMNTEAFF | TGTGCCAGCAGTACACAGGAGTCCCTTATGAACACTGAAGCTTTCTTT
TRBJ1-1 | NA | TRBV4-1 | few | CASSQEAGYMNTEAFF | TGCGCCAGCAGCCAAGAAGCGGGTTACATGAACACTGAAGCTTTCTTT
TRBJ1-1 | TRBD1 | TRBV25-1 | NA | CASSPRTGRRNTEAFF | TGTGCCAGCAGTCCTCGGACAGGCAGGAGGAACACTGAAGCTTTCTTT
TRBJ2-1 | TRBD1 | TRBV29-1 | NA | CSVGGHRGHDNEQFF | TGCAGCGTTGGGGGACACAGGGGGCACGACAATGAGCAGTTCTTC
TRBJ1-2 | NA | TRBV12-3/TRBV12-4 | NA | CASSGGFYGYTF | TGTGCCAGCAGTGGGGGCTTCTATGGCTACACCTTC
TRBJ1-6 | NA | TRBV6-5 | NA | CASRQGAYNSPLHF | TGTGCCAGCAGACAGGGCGCCTATAATTCACCCCTCCACTTT
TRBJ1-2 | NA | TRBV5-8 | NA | CASTSLGGNYGYTF | TGTGCCAGCACCTCTCTTGGGGGCAACTATGGCTACACCTTC
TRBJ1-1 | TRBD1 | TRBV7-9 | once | CASSGGQLLVTEAFF | TGTGCCAGCAGCGGGGGACAGCTTTTGGTAACTGAAGCTTTCTTT
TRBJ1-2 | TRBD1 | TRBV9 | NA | CASCSGTACVGYTF | TGTGCCAGCTGTTCTGGGACAGCCTGTGTTGGCTACACCTTC
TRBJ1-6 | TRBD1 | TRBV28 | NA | CAITNRGSYNSPLHF | TGTGCCATTACGAACAGGGGCTCCTATAATTCACCCCTCCACTTT
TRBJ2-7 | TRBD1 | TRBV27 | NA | CASSTGTGGAKFYEQYF | TGTGCCAGCAGTACAGGGACAGGGGGCGCGAAATTCTACGAGCAGTACTTC
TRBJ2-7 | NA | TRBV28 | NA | CASRAGTTIYEQYF | TGTGCCAGCAGGGCCGGGACAACCATTTACGAGCAGTACTTC
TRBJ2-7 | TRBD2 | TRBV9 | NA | CASSVSGTFYEQYF | TGTGCCAGCAGCGTGAGCGGGACCTTCTACGAGCAGTACTTC
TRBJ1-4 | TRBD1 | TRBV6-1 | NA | CASSETGINEKLFF | TGTGCCAGCAGTGAGACAGGGATTAATGAAAAACTGTTTTTT
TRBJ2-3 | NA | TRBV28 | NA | CASSLLSDGMYTQYF | TGTGCCAGCAGTTTGCTTAGCGACGGAATGTATACGCAGTATTTT
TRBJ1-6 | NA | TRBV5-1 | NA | CASSEGQLNSYNSPLHF | TGCGCCAGCAGCGAAGGACAGTTGAACTCCTATAATTCACCCCTCCACTTT
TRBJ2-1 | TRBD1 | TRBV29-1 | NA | CSVWDRIHNEQFF | TGCAGCGTATGGGACAGGATCCACAATGAGCAGTTCTTC
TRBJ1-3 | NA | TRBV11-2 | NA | CASSLEARTIYF | TGTGCCAGCAGCTTAGAGGCCAGGACCATATATTTT
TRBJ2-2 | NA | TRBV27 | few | CASSLYSHSAGELFF | TGTGCCAGCAGTTTATACAGCCACTCGGCCGGGGAGCTGTTTTTT
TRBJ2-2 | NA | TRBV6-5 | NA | CASSRGTDYTGELFF | TGTGCCAGCAGCAGGGGCACAGACTACACCGGGGAGCTGTTTTTT
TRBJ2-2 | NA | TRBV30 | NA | CAWSVRGTGELFF | TGTGCCTGGAGTGTACGGGGAACCGGGGAGCTGTTTTTT
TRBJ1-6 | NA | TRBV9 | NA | CASSADGNNSPLHF | TGTGCCAGCAGCGCGGACGGGAATAATTCACCCCTCCACTTT
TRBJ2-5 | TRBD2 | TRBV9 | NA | CASSPYGVATSGQETQYF | TGTGCCAGCAGTCCGTACGGGGTTGCGACTAGCGGACAAGAGACCCAGTACTTC
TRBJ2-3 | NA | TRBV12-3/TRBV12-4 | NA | CASSLERTDTQYF | TGTGCCAGCAGTTTAGAGAGGACAGATACGCAGTATTTT
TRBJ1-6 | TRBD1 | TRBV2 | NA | CASVASGGASYNSPLHF | TGTGCCAGCGTAGCTTCAGGGGGCGCCTCCTATAATTCACCCCTCCACTTT
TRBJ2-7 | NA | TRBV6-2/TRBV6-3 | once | CASSYNILFEQYF | TGTGCCAGCAGTTACAATATTTTGTTCGAGCAGTACTTC
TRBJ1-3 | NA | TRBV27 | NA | CASSLRGTGNTIYF | TGTGCCAGCAGTTTGCGAGGAACAGGAAACACCATATATTTT